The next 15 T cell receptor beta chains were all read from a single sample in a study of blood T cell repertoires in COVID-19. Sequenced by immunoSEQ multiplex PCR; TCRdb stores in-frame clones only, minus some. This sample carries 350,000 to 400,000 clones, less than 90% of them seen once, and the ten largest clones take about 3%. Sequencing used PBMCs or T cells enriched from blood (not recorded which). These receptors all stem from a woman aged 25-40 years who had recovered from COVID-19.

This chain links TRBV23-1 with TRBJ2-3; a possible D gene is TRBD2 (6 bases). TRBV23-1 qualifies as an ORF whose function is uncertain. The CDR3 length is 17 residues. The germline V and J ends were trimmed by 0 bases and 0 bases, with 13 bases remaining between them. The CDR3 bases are TGCGCCAGCAGTCAATCCTCGGGGACTCAAAGCACAGATACGCAGTATTTT. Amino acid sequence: CASSQSSGTQSTDTQYF.

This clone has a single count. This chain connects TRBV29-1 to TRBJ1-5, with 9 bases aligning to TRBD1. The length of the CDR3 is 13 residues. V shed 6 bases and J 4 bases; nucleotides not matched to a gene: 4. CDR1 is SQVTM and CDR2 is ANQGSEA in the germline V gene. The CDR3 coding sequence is TGCAGCGTCCGGGACAGGGAGAATCAGCCCCAGCATTTT. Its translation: CSVRDRENQPQHF.

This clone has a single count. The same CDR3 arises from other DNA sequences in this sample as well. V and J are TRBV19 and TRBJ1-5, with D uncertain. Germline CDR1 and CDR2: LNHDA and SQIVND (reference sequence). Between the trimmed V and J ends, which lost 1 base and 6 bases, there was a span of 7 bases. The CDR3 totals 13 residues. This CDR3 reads CASSIGPGQPQHF. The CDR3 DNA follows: TGTGCCAGTAGTATAGGCCCGGGTCAGCCCCAGCATTTT.

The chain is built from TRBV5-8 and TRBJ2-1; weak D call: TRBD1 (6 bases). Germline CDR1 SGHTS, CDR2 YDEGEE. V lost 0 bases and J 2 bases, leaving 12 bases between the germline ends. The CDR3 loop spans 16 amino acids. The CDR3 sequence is CASSLVGHPTYNEQFF. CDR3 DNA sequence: TGTGCCAGCAGCTTGGTGGGACACCCAACCTACAATGAGCAGTTCTTC. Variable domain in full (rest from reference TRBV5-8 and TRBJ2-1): EAGVTQSPTHLIKTRGQQATLRCSPISGHTSVYWYQQALGLGLQFLLWYDEGEERNRGNFPPRFSGRQFPNYSSELNVNALELEDSALYLCASSLVGHPTYNEQFFGPGTRLTVL.

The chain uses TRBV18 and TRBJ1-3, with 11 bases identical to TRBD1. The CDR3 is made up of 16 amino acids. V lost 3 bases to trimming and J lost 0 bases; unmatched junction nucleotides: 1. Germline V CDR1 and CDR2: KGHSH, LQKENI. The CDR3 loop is CASSPGQGVSGNTIYF. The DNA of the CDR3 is TGTGCCAGCTCACCGGGACAGGGGGTCTCTGGAAACACCATATATTTT. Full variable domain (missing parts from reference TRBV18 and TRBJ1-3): NAGVMQNPRHLVRRRGQEARLRCSPMKGHSHVYWYRQLPEEGLKFMVYLQKENIIDESGMPKERFSAEFPKEGPSILRIQQVVRGDSAAYFCASSPGQGVSGNTIYFGEGSWLTVV.

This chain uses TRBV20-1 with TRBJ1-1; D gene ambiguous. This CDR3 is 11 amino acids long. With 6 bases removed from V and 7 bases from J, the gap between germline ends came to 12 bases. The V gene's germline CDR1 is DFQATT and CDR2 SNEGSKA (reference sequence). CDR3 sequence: CSARTMDEAFF. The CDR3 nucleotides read TGCAGTGCCAGAACTATGGATGAAGCTTTCTTT.

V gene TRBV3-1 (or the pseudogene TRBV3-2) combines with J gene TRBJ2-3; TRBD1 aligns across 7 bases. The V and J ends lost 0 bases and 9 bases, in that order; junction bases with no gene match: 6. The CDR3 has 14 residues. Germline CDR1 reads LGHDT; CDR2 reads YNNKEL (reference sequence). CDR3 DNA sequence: TGTGCCAGCAGCCAAGAGGACAGGCGTGGAACGCAGTATTTT. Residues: CASSQEDRRGTQYF.

The CDR3 sequence: CASRDSASYGYTF. The CDR3 DNA reads as TGTGCCAGTCGGGACAGCGCGTCCTATGGCTACACCTTC. This chain connects TRBV19 to TRBJ1-2; 7 nucleotides align to TRBD1. This CDR3 region has 13 residues. J gave up 4 bases and V 8 bases, and 7 bases lay outside the gene matches. Germline V CDR1 and CDR2: LNHDA, SQIVND (reference sequence).

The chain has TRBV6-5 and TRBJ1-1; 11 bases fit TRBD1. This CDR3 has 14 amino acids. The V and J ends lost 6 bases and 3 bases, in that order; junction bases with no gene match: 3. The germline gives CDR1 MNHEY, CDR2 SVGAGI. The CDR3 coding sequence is TGTGCCAGCAGGGGGGACAGGGGGTACACTGAAGCTTTCTTT. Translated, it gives CASRGDRGYTEAFF.

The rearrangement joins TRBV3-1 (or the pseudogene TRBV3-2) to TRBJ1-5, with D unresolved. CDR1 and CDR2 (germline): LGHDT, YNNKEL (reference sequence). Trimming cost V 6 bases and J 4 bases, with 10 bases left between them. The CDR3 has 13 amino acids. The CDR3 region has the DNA TGTGCCAGCAGTCAGGACTCAAATCAGCCCCAGCATTTT. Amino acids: CASSQDSNQPQHF.

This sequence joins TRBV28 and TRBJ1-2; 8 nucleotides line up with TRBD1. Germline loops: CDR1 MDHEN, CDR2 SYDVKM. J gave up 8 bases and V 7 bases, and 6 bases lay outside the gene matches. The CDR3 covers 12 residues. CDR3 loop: CASTRTGSGYTF. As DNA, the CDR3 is TGTGCCAGCACCCGGACAGGGTCCGGCTACACCTTC.

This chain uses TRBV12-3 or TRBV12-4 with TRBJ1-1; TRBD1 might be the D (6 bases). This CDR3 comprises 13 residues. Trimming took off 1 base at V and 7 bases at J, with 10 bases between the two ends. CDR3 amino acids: CASSLGWGREAFF. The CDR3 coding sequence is TGTGCCAGCAGTTTAGGTTGGGGGCGTGAAGCTTTCTTT.

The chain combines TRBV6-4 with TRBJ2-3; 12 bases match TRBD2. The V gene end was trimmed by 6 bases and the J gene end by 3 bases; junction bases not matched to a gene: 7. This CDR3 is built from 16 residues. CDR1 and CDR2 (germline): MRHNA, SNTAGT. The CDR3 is CASSRLAGEVTDTQYF. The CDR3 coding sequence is TGTGCCAGCAGCCGACTAGCGGGGGAGGTAACAGATACGCAGTATTTT.

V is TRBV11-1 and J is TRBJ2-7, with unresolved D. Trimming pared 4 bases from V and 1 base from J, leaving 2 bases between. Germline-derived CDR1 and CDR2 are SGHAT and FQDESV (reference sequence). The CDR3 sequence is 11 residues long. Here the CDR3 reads CASSSSYEQYF. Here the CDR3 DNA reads TGTGCCAGCAGCTCATCCTACGAGCAGTACTTC.

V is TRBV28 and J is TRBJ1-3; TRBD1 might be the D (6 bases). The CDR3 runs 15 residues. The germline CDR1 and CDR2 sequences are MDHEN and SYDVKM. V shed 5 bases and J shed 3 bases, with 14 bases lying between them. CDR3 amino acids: CASSTYTGFGNTIYF. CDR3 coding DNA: TGTGCCAGCAGTACTTACACAGGGTTTGGAAACACCATATATTTT.